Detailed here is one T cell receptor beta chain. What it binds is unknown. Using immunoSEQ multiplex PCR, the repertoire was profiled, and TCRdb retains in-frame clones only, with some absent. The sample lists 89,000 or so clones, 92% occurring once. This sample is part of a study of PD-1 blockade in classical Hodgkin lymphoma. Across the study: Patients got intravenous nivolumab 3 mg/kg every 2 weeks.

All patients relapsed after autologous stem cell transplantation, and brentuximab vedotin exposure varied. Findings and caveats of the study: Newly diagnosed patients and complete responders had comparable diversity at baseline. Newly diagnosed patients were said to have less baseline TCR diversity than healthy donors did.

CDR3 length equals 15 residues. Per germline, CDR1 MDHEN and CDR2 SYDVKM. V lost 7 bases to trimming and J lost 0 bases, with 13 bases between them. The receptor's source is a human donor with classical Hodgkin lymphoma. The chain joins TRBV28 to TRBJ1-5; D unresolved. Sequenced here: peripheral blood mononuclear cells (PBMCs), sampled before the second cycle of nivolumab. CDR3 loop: CASTLSKISNQPQHF. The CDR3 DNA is TGTGCCAGCACCCTCAGTAAAATTAGCAATCAGCCCCAGCATTTT.